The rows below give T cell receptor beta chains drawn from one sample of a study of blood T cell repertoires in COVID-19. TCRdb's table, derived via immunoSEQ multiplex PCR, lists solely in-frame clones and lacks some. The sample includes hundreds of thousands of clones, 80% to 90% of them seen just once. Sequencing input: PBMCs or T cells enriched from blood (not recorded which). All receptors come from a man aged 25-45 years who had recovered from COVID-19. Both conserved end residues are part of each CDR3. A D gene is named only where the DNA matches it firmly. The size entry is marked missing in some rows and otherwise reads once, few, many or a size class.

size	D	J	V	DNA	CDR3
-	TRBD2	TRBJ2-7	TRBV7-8	TGTGCCAGCAGCGTAAGAAGCGGGACCCTCTCCTACGAGCAGTACTTC	CASSVRSGTLSYEQYF
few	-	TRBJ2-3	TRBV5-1	TGCGCCAGCAGCTTGGTTGGGCACGGCACAGATACGCAGTATTTT	CASSLVGHGTDTQYF
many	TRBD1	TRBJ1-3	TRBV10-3	TGTGCCATCAGTGGACAACAGGGGTATGGAAACACCATATATTTT	CAISGQQGYGNTIYF
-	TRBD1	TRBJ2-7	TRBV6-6	TGTGCCAGCAGGGATCGGGACAGGGGACCCAACGAGCAGTACTTC	CASRDRDRGPNEQYF
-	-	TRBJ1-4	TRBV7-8	TGTGCCAGCAGCCGAGGGGGAGGGTGGGGTGAAAAACTGTTTTTT	CASSRGGGWGEKLFF
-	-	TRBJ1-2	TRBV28	TGTGCCAGCAGTTTATCAGCTAACTATGGCTACACCTTC	CASSLSANYGYTF
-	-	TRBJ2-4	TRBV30	TGTGCCTGGAGTGTACGTGGAGACATTCAGTACTTC	CAWSVRGDIQYF
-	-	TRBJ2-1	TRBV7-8	TGTGCCAGCAGCCCCGGGTCCTACAATGAGCAGTTCTTC	CASSPGSYNEQFF
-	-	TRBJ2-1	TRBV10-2	TGCGCCAGCAGTGAGTCGACGGTGGGGAGCTCCTACAATGAGCAGTTCTTC	CASSESTVGSSYNEQFF
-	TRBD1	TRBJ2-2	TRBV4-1	TGCGCCAGCAGCCTAGGGACAGGGAGCAACACCGGGGAGCTGTTTTTT	CASSLGTGSNTGELFF
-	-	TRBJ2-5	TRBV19	TGTGCCAGTAGTATGCACCCTATTAGCGGCAAACAAGAGACCCAGTACTTC	CASSMHPISGKQETQYF
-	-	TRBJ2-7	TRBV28	TGTGCCAGCAGCCGGACTACAAACACCTACGAGCAGTACTTC	CASSRTTNTYEQYF
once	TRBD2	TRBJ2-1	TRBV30	TGTGCCTGGAGTAACCTCCTAGCGGGAGTTGGGAATGAGCAGTTCTTC	CAWSNLLAGVGNEQFF
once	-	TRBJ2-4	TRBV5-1	TGCGCCAGCAGCTTGGAGCGGCGGCAGACGGAGGCCAAAAACATTCAGTACTTC	CASSLERRQTEAKNIQYF
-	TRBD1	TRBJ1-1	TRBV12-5	TGTGCTAGTGCCTCTCAGGGGGCAACTGAAGCTTTCTTT	CASASQGATEAFF
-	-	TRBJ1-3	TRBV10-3	TGTGCCATCAACGGAGGCTCTGGAAACACCATATATTTT	CAINGGSGNTIYF
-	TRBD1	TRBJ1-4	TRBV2	TGTGCCAGCAGTGGGACAGGGTTAACTAATGAAAAACTGTTTTTT	CASSGTGLTNEKLFF
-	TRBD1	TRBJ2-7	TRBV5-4	TGTGCCAGCAGCTTTGACAGGGGCTACGAGCAGTACTTC	CASSFDRGYEQYF
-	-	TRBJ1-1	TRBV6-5	TGTGCCAGCAGTTTCAGAGAGGGCATAGCTTTCTTT	CASSFREGIAFF
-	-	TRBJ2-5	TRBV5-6	TGTGCCAGCAGCTTGGGACAGCAACAGACCCAGTACTTC	CASSLGQQQTQYF
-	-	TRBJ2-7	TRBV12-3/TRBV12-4	TGTGCCAGCAGTTTCTCGGGTAGCAACGAGCAGTACTTC	CASSFSGSNEQYF
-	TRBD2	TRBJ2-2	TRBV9	TGTGCCAGCAGCGAACTAGCGTACGGGGAGCTGTTTTTT	CASSELAYGELFF
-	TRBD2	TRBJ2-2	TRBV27	TGTGCCAGCAGTTTAGAAGCGGGAGGCGGGGGCACCGGGGAGCTGTTTTTT	CASSLEAGGGGTGELFF
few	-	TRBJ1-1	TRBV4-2	TGTGCCAGCAGCCAAGAAATGAGGCAGTACACTGAAGCTTTCTTT	CASSQEMRQYTEAFF
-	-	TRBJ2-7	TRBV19	TGTGCCAGTAGGAGTGAGGCAGACCGCTCCTACGAGCAGTACTTC	CASRSEADRSYEQYF
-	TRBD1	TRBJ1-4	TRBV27	TGTGCCAGCAGTTCCTGGGACAGGGGACGGGAAAAACTGTTTTTT	CASSSWDRGREKLFF
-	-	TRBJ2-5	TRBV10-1	TGCGCCAGCAGTGGGCTTACAGGGTCCGGCGAGACCCAGTACTTC	CASSGLTGSGETQYF
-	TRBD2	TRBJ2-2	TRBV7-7	TGTGCTAGCAGCTTGCGACTAGCGGTTTTTCCCGGGGAGCTGTTTTTT	CASSLRLAVFPGELFF
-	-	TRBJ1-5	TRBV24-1	TGTGCCACCAGTGATAGTGGGGGGGCTCGAAATGTCGATCAGCCCCAGCATTTT	CATSDSGGARNVDQPQHF
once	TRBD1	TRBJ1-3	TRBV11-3	TGTGCCAGCAGCTCACCACGACAGGGGGTTGGAAACACCATATATTTT	CASSSPRQGVGNTIYF
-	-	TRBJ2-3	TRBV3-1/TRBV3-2	TGTGCCAGCAGCCATTCAACAGATACGCAGTATTTT	CASSHSTDTQYF